A single sample gave rise to the 26 T cell receptor beta chains below, sequenced in a study of human T cells and chemical hapten exposure. Time point defined: patch test 2, 6 weeks after DPC sensitization. Treatment described: therapeutic diphenylcyclopropenone sensitization with weekly scalp DPC. TCRdb redid the calling of the RACE reads with MiXCR, one entry per CDR3 protein. The sample carries tens of thousands of distinct CDR3 sequences, 6.5% to 10% recorded once. The sequencing here drew on whole blood, taken in connection with sensitization to the hapten diphenylcyclopropenone (DPC). These receptors were taken from a woman aged 45-65 years with alopecia areata. Some clones in this sample may be carry-over from other donors' samples.

In its sample, this clonotype was seen a few times. V usage is TRBV11-3 and J usage is TRBJ2-2; possible D gene TRBD2, 5 bases. V shed 5 bases and J shed 1 base, with 11 bases lying between them. The CDR3 sequence is 15 residues long. The germline gives CDR1 SGHNT, CDR2 YENEEA. The CDR3 region is CASSPRRVNTGELFF. The DNA of the CDR3 is TGTGCCAGCAGCCCCCGGCGGGTGAACACCGGGGAGCTGTTTTTT.

The V gene is TRBV7-9, the J gene TRBJ2-1; 10 positions agree with TRBD2. V was pared by 1 base and J by 5 bases, with 5 bases of the junction left unmatched. The CDR3 runs to 16 residues. Germline lookup yields CDR1 SEHNR and CDR2 FQNEAQ (reference sequence). DNA of the CDR3: TGTGCCAGCAGCTTAGGTGTAACTAGCGGGAACAATGAGCAGTTCTTC. It yields the protein CASSLGVTSGNNEQFF.

V is TRBV5-1 and J is TRBJ2-3, with 13 bases fitting TRBD2. The ends lost 4 bases at V and 6 bases at J; junction bases unmatched: 5. This CDR3 is 15 amino acids long. Germline V gene sequence: CDR1 SGHRS, CDR2 YFSETQ. This CDR3 is CASSHGTSGKDTQYF. As DNA, the CDR3 is TGCGCCAGCAGCCACGGGACTAGCGGGAAGGATACGCAGTATTTT.

This clonotype came up many times. This sequence joins TRBV4-1 and TRBJ1-2; possibly TRBD1 for D (6 bases). V dropped 4 bases and J dropped 4 bases, with 22 bases sitting between them. Germline V lookup: CDR1 MGHRA, CDR2 YSYEKL. The CDR3 covers 17 residues. The CDR3 DNA reads TGCGCCAGCAGCCGAGAGCCACAGGGTAACACGGGCTATGGCTACACCTTC. Residues: CASSREPQGNTGYGYTF.

The chain uses TRBV15 and TRBJ2-7; D gene unclear. Trimming pared 6 bases from V and 2 bases from J, leaving 11 bases between. The CDR3 is made up of 13 amino acids. Germline CDR1 and CDR2: LNHNV and YYDKDF (reference sequence). CDR3 coding DNA: TGTGCCACCAGAGAGGCCGACGCCTACGAGCAGTACTTC. It specifies CATREADAYEQYF. The entire variable domain, with the rest obtained from reference TRBV15 and TRBJ2-7, is as follows: DAMVIQNPRYQVTQFGKPVTLSCSQTLNHNVMYWYQQKSSQAPKLLFHYYDKDFNNEADTPDNFQSRRPNTSFCFLDIRSPGLGDTAMYLCATREADAYEQYFGPGTRLTVT.

This clonotype occurred many times. The chain has TRBV6-1 and TRBJ1-1; D ambiguous. Germline V CDR1 and CDR2: MNHNS, SASEGT. The ends were cut back, 1 base at V and 3 bases at J, with 9 bases in the middle. The CDR3 contains 14 residues. The DNA for the CDR3 is TGTGCCAGCAGTGAAGTCGGGGAGTACACTGAAGCTTTCTTT. It is translated as CASSEVGEYTEAFF.

The DNA of the CDR3 is TGTGCCAGCAGCTCAACTAGCGGGGTGGGCACAGATACGCAGTATTTT. This sequence encodes CASSSTSGVGTDTQYF. The chain links TRBV7-9 to TRBJ2-3; 10 positions agree with TRBD2. This CDR3 spans 16 amino acids. Germline CDR1 reads SEHNR; CDR2 reads FQNEAQ (reference sequence). J lost 1 base, V lost 4 bases, and 5 bases had no gene match.

This clonotype was observed a few times. J is TRBJ2-5 and V is TRBV12-5; D may be TRBD2 (6 bases). The CDR3 is 13 residues long. V dropped 6 bases and J dropped 2 bases, with 10 bases sitting between them. Germline CDR1 and CDR2: LGHNT and FRNRAP. In nucleotides, the CDR3 is TGTGCTAGTGGCCAGACTAGTCAAGAGACCCAGTACTTC. Residues: CASGQTSQETQYF.

The rearrangement joins TRBV29-1 to TRBJ1-5; maybe TRBD1 (5 bases). Trimming left V 6 bases short and J 2 bases short, with 8 bases between. Per the germline V gene, CDR1 is SQVTM and CDR2 is ANQGSEA. This CDR3 has 12 residues. The CDR3 sequence: CSVRDGNQPQHF. As DNA, the CDR3 is TGCAGCGTGAGGGACGGCAATCAGCCCCAGCATTTT.

In its sample, this clonotype was seen a few times. This sequence joins TRBV12-5 and TRBJ1-5; TRBD1 is a possible D gene (5 bases). The V gene lost 1 base and the J gene lost 2 bases, with 9 bases spanning the gap. CDR1 is LGHNT, CDR2 FRNRAP, per germline. The CDR3 runs 15 residues. The CDR3 sequence is CASGLAAGGNQPQHF. The CDR3 region has the DNA TGTGCTAGTGGTTTGGCGGCGGGGGGCAATCAGCCCCAGCATTTT.

The chain is built from TRBV5-1 and TRBJ2-7, with no clear D. The ends were cut back, 4 bases at V and 1 base at J, with 12 bases in the middle. CDR3 size: 14 residues. Germline V gives CDR1 SGHRS, CDR2 YFSETQ. The CDR3, as DNA: TGCGCCAGCAGCGCCAGGACCTATTCCTACGAGCAGTACTTC. Translating it yields CASSARTYSYEQYF.

The rearrangement joins TRBV5-1 to TRBJ2-3; tentatively, D is TRBD1 (5 bases). V was trimmed by 0 bases and J by 2 bases, leaving 10 bases between them. Germline CDR1 reads SGHRS; CDR2 reads YFSETQ. The CDR3 runs 15 residues. CDR3: CASSLGGRNTDTQYF. Here the CDR3 DNA reads TGCGCCAGCAGCTTGGGGGGCAGAAACACAGATACGCAGTATTTT.

This clonotype was counted only a few times. The chain has TRBV12-3 or TRBV12-4 and TRBJ1-6; D not certain. CDR3 size: 14 residues. V lost 6 bases, J lost 10 bases, and 16 bases lay in between. The CDR3 spells CASSGKAIPSPLHF. The CDR3 nucleotides are TGTGCCAGCAGCGGGAAGGCGATACCCTCACCCCTCCACTTT.

This clonotype was detected only a few times. The chain joins TRBV20-1 to TRBJ1-2; unclear D gene. V lost 0 bases to trimming and J lost 7 bases, with 21 bases between them. The CDR3 runs 16 residues. The germline V gene encodes CDR1 DFQATT and CDR2 SNEGSKA (reference sequence). The CDR3 is CSARDQRAGTVSGYTF. CDR3 nucleotide sequence: TGCAGTGCTAGAGATCAACGGGCCGGAACAGTCAGTGGCTACACCTTC.

In this sample, this clonotype turned up many times. The genes are TRBV27 and TRBJ1-4; D perhaps matches TRBD1 (6 bases). Trimming removed 5 bases at V and 5 bases at J, with 15 bases between. CDR1 and CDR2 (germline): MNHEY, SMNVEV (reference sequence). CDR3 length: 15 residues. The CDR3 here is CASSPRQDLNEKLFF. In nucleotides, the CDR3 is TGTGCCAGCAGTCCCCGACAGGACCTGAATGAAAAACTGTTTTTT.

This clonotype came up a few times. The CDR3 is CASSRSGRFSGELFF. In nucleotides, the CDR3 is TGTGCCAGCAGTCGTAGCGGGAGGTTCTCCGGGGAGCTGTTTTTT. The chain is built from TRBV28 and TRBJ2-2, with 10 bases that match TRBD2. Unmatched junction bases numbered 6, after V lost 5 bases and J lost 6 bases. Germline V CDR1 and CDR2: MDHEN, SYDVKM. CDR3 length equals 15 residues.

This clonotype was observed at least ten times. CDR3 in amino acids: CASADSLSGANVLTF. DNA of the CDR3: TGTGCCAGCGCCGACAGCCTCTCTGGGGCCAACGTCCTGACTTTC. The chain uses TRBV9 and TRBJ2-6, with a tentative D call TRBD1 (5 bases). Germline V gene sequence: CDR1 SGDLS, CDR2 YYNGEE. This CDR3 has 15 amino acids. Trimming removed 7 bases at V and 0 bases at J, with 11 bases between.

A few counts support this clonotype. The chain has TRBV3-1 and TRBJ1-3; unclear D gene. This CDR3 is 20 amino acids long. V shed 3 bases and J shed 4 bases, with 28 bases lying between them. Germline CDR1 is LGHDT and CDR2 is YNNKEL (reference sequence). This CDR3 is CASSHFDPMGSALGGNTIYF. In nucleotides, the CDR3 is TGTGCCAGCAGCCATTTTGATCCGATGGGCTCGGCTCTCGGCGGAAACACCATATATTTT.

At least ten counts were recorded for this clonotype. The chain uses TRBV7-9 and TRBJ2-3; D is unresolved. Germline loops: CDR1 SEHNR, CDR2 FQNEAQ (reference sequence). Trimming took 8 bases from V and 0 from J, leaving 12 bases between them. CDR3 length equals 14 residues. This CDR3 is CASVGPGSTDTQYF. CDR3 DNA sequence: TGTGCCAGCGTCGGCCCGGGTAGCACAGATACGCAGTATTTT.

The CDR3 reads CSVASDGYNSPLHF. The CDR3 DNA is TGCAGCGTTGCATCGGACGGCTATAATTCACCCCTCCACTTT. The chain is built from TRBV29-1 and TRBJ1-6; D unclear. Looked up from germline, CDR1 is SQVTM and CDR2 is ANQGSEA. V was shortened by 4 bases and J by 3 bases, with 10 bases between the two germline ends. The CDR3 has 14 residues.

This clonotype was found a few times. The rearrangement uses TRBV12-3 or TRBV12-4 and TRBJ2-5; 9 nucleotides align to TRBD2. The junction had 7 bases not matched to a gene; V was cut back by 5 bases and J by 3 bases. The CDR3 consists of 15 residues. In DNA form, the CDR3 reads TGTGCCAGCAGTACAAATGGACTAGCGAAAGAGACCCAGTACTTC. This sequence encodes CASSTNGLAKETQYF.

Only a few counts were recorded for this clonotype. The CDR3 DNA is TGCAGTGCTAGAGCCGGGACCCTTTCCACTGAAGCTTTCTTT. The encoded protein is CSARAGTLSTEAFF. The genes are TRBV20-1 and TRBJ1-1; maybe TRBD1 (5 bases). This CDR3 spans 14 amino acids. From germline, CDR1 is DFQATT and CDR2 SNEGSKA (reference sequence). The ends were cut back, 1 base at V and 4 bases at J, with 13 bases in the middle.

The rearrangement links TRBV12-3 or TRBV12-4 to TRBJ1-2; D possibly corresponds to TRBD1 (5 bases). V was pared by 2 bases and J by 8 bases, with 21 bases between. The CDR3 is 16 residues long. The CDR3 DNA reads TGTGCCAGCAGTTTATCTGGGGCCAGGCCCGGGGAGGGCTACACCTTC. Its translation is CASSLSGARPGEGYTF.

This clonotype was counted ten times or more. The chain is built from TRBV15 and TRBJ1-4; D is unresolved. Germline CDR1 is LNHNV and CDR2 is YYDKDF (reference sequence). There are 14 residues in the CDR3. Trimming stripped 7 bases from V and 8 bases from J, with 17 bases between. DNA for the CDR3: TGTGCCACCAATCAAGTACCCCTTGCCGAAAAACTGTTTTTT. Its translation: CATNQVPLAEKLFF.

The sample holds many counts of this clonotype. The chain uses TRBV2 and TRBJ1-2; D is unresolved. This CDR3 comprises 14 residues. The germline V gene has CDR1 SNHLY and CDR2 FYNNEI. The V end was cut by 4 bases, the J end by 2 bases, with 11 bases between. The CDR3, as DNA: TGTGCCAGCAGTGTGGCAGGCCGCAACTATGGCTACACCTTC. This sequence encodes CASSVAGRNYGYTF.

A remark on this clonotype: Compared with germline, one end of the junction differs, possibly owing to a read error. This chain uses TRBV7-9 with TRBJ2-1, with TRBD1 as a possible D gene (7 bases). CDR1 is SEHNR and CDR2 is FQNEAQ in the germline V gene (reference sequence). The CDR3 is 14 amino acids. The CDR3 reads CAGRGDGQYNEQFF. In DNA, the CDR3 is TGTGCCGGCAGGGGGGACGGGCAGTACAATGAGCAGTTCTTC.